This record looks at one T cell receptor (beta chain) sequence and its context. Generated by immunoSEQ multiplex PCR, the TCRdb table keeps only in-frame clones and is missing some. The table lists 100,000 to 150,000 clones, 86% of them singletons, with less than 2.5% in the top ten. Germline-derived CDR1 and CDR2 are SGHRS and YFSETQ. The CDR3 length is 12 residues. Trimming pared 0 bases from V and 5 bases from J, leaving 6 bases between. The entry originates in a study of blood T cell repertoires in COVID-19. Sequences were obtained from PBMCs or T cells enriched from blood (not recorded which). The receptor was isolated from a woman in her fifties or sixties who had recovered from COVID-19. The gene calls are TRBV5-1 and TRBJ2-7, with D maybe TRBD1 (5 bases). The CDR3 here is CASSLEGDEQYF. The CDR3 DNA reads TGCGCCAGCAGCTTGGAAGGGGACGAGCAGTACTTC.